The rows below give T cell receptor beta chains drawn from one sample of a study of T cell responses to AZD1222 COVID-19 vaccine. Method: immunoSEQ multiplex PCR; TCRdb's copy keeps in-frame clones and lacks some. The sample contains roughly 150,000 clones, around 93% of which appear only once. Source: peripheral blood, taken on day 0 of AZD1222 vaccination. All receptors come from an adult in good health. The CDR3 runs from the conserved cysteine through the conserved F or W. The D gene is left open where the match is weak. Expanded clones are given a class, and other clones once, few, many or no size at all.

j_gene: TRBJ2-7; abundance: -; len: 17; d_gene: TRBD2; v_gene: TRBV19; CDR3aa: CASSPAGSGVRGYEQYF; CDR3nt: TGTGCCAGTAGTCCGGCGGGGAGCGGGGTACGAGGGTACGAGCAGTACTTC
j_gene: TRBJ1-2; abundance: -; len: 15; d_gene: TRBD1; v_gene: TRBV2; CDR3aa: CASSRQGARNYGYTF; CDR3nt: TGTGCCAGCAGTCGACAGGGGGCAAGGAACTATGGCTACACCTTC
j_gene: TRBJ1-2; abundance: once; len: 15; d_gene: -; v_gene: TRBV4-1; CDR3aa: CASSQGVDGRYGYTF; CDR3nt: TGCGCCAGCAGCCAAGGAGTTGACGGACGCTATGGCTACACCTTC
j_gene: TRBJ2-7; abundance: once; len: 13; d_gene: -; v_gene: TRBV29-1; CDR3aa: CSVEDSGDYEQYF; CDR3nt: TGCAGCGTTGAAGATAGTGGGGACTACGAGCAGTACTTC
j_gene: TRBJ1-2; abundance: -; len: 11; d_gene: -; v_gene: TRBV19; CDR3aa: CASRVGDGYTF; CDR3nt: TGTGCCAGTAGGGTGGGGGATGGCTACACCTTC
j_gene: TRBJ2-5; abundance: few; len: 15; d_gene: -; v_gene: TRBV5-6; CDR3aa: CASSLRTLGGETQYF; CDR3nt: TGTGCCAGCAGCTTGAGGACCCTGGGGGGAGAGACCCAGTACTTC
j_gene: TRBJ2-2; abundance: -; len: 15; d_gene: -; v_gene: TRBV6-6; CDR3aa: CASSLHITNTGELFF; CDR3nt: TGTGCCAGCAGTCTACACATAACGAACACCGGGGAGCTGTTTTTT
j_gene: TRBJ2-4; abundance: -; len: 15; d_gene: -; v_gene: TRBV7-2; CDR3aa: CASSPSRPSGNIQYF; CDR3nt: TGTGCCAGCAGCCCGTCACGACCTTCCGGAAACATTCAGTACTTC
j_gene: TRBJ2-2; abundance: -; len: 11; d_gene: -; v_gene: TRBV19; CDR3aa: CASNEAGELFF; CDR3nt: TGTGCCAGTAACGAAGCCGGGGAGCTGTTTTTT
j_gene: TRBJ2-7; abundance: -; len: 14; d_gene: TRBD1; v_gene: TRBV6-5; CDR3aa: CASSSDRETYEQYF; CDR3nt: TGTGCCAGCAGTTCGGACAGGGAAACCTACGAGCAGTACTTC
j_gene: TRBJ1-5; abundance: -; len: 16; d_gene: -; v_gene: TRBV7-8; CDR3aa: CASSLSAGGANQPQHF; CDR3nt: TGTGCCAGCAGCTTAAGTGCCGGGGGGGCGAATCAGCCCCAGCATTTT
j_gene: TRBJ2-5; abundance: -; len: 12; d_gene: -; v_gene: TRBV21-1; CDR3aa: CASVWGEETQYF; CDR3nt: TGTGCCAGCGTTTGGGGGGAGGAGACCCAGTACTTC
j_gene: TRBJ1-2; abundance: -; len: 14; d_gene: -; v_gene: TRBV6-5; CDR3aa: CASPDRSIYYGYTF; CDR3nt: TGTGCCAGCCCCGACAGGTCCATCTACTATGGCTACACCTTC
j_gene: TRBJ1-5; abundance: -; len: 16; d_gene: -; v_gene: TRBV19; CDR3aa: CASSTLYPMSNQPQHF; CDR3nt: TGTGCCAGTAGTACCCTCTACCCTATGAGCAATCAGCCCCAGCATTTT
j_gene: TRBJ2-5; abundance: once; len: 14; d_gene: -; v_gene: TRBV19; CDR3aa: CASSIGGGIETQYF; CDR3nt: TGTGCCAGTAGTATAGGTGGGGGTATAGAGACCCAGTACTTC
j_gene: TRBJ2-7; abundance: -; len: 16; d_gene: -; v_gene: TRBV7-9; CDR3aa: CASSPNPGTAQYEQYF; CDR3nt: TGTGCCAGCAGCCCAAATCCGGGGACTGCTCAGTACGAGCAGTACTTC